The present T cell receptor (beta chain) was sequenced within a study of tumor and adjacent non-tumor tissue in lung cancer. A modified ARM-PCR protocol with three rounds of nested PCR amplified TCRbeta. TCRdb reprocessed the multiplex PCR reads with MiXCR, giving one entry per CDR3 protein. The sample lists over 80,000 distinct CDR3 sequences, more than 75% occurring once. CDR1 is SGHAT and CDR2 is FQNNGV in the germline V gene. The CDR3 runs 13 residues. The template was RNA from unsorted bulk tissue. This non-tumor lung sample came from over 3 cm beyond the tumor edge. Points on this clonotype: At one end, the junction sequence differs from germline, possibly due to a read error.

The sequence derives from a woman aged 45-60 years with non-small cell lung cancer. Specimen: distant non-tumor lung tissue. This chain joins TRBV11-2 and TRBJ2-1; D call uncertain. CDR3 sequence: CVSSLEAAKEQFF. The CDR3 nucleotides read TGTGTCAGCAGCTTAGAGGCAGCCAAAGAGCAGTTCTTC.